This T cell receptor beta chain was captured by sequencing in a study of T cells after yellow fever vaccination. In the study overall: Fractions low in cell number were prepared with SMART-Seq v4 Ultra Low Input. Study results and limitations: FACS-sorted repertoires could harbor abundant contaminating bulk-population clonotypes. Some clonotypes, a small share, were shared between CD4 and CD8 compartments.

The germline V gene has CDR1 ENHRY and CDR2 SYGVKD. The length of the CDR3 is 14 residues. With 10 bases removed from V and 0 bases from J, the gap between germline ends came to 16 bases. One entry per CDR3 protein, called by TCRdb with MiXCR from the 5' RACE reads. The profile shows some 670,000 distinct CDR3 sequences, approximately 13% of them singletons. The table lists this clonotype with a few counts. No antigen is known for it. V is TRBV10-3 and J is TRBJ2-7; D may match TRBD1 or TRBD2 (6 bases each). The input for sequencing was PBMCs, taken on the day of the yellow fever booster vaccination. The sequence was obtained from a man in his thirties or forties who received the YFV17D yellow fever vaccine. The CDR3 reads CATEPGAASYEQYF. The CDR3 DNA reads TGTGCCACGGAGCCGGGGGCCGCCTCCTACGAGCAGTACTTC.